This is a list of T cell receptor beta chains from one sample in a study of cytomegalovirus exposure and HLA in healthy donors. Some clones are missing from TCRdb's copy, which holds only in-frame ones; the method was immunoSEQ multiplex PCR. In the table there are 150,000 to 200,000 clones, about 80% of which are singletons. Sequencing was performed on PBMCs. The source of these receptors is a girl under 18 in good health and CMV-seropositive. Both conserved end residues are trimmed from each CDR3. A D gene is named only where the DNA matches it firmly.

TRBJ2-7 | 13 | TRBV7-2 | TRBD1 | ASSFTGGAGYEQY
TRBJ2-1 | 14 | TRBV15 | TRBD2 | ATSRGRGTHYNEQF
TRBJ1-2 | 9 | TRBV29-1 | - | SVGPGDGYT
TRBJ2-7 | 13 | TRBV27 | - | ASSLEPSGVGEQY
TRBJ1-1 | 10 | TRBV27 | TRBD1 | ASRDRGTEAF
TRBJ1-3 | 14 | TRBV28 | - | ASSLTGGGPQITIY
TRBJ1-3 | 11 | TRBV30 | TRBD1 | AWSRQGPNTIY
TRBJ1-3 | 16 | TRBV9 | - | ASSETPRGGASGNTIY
TRBJ1-1 | 12 | TRBV27 | - | ASSLGEGVTEAF
TRBJ1-1 | 11 | TRBV27 | TRBD1 | ASSRDRVGGAF
TRBJ2-3 | 14 | TRBV5-4 | TRBD2 | ASSGGLAGPTDTQY
TRBJ2-7 | 10 | TRBV5-1 | - | ASSLQGYEQY
TRBJ2-5 | 12 | TRBV15 | - | ATSGYRVGETQY
TRBJ2-7 | 14 | TRBV7-8 | TRBD2 | ASSFRGLAAAYEQY
TRBJ2-4 | 13 | TRBV5-4 | - | ASSLGGGPKNIQY
TRBJ2-1 | 15 | TRBV7-6 | - | ASSSTGRGLSDSEQF